One T cell receptor (beta chain) is described in this entry. This specimen comes from a study of patients and donors after allogeneic stem cell transplantation. One entry per CDR3 protein results from TCRdb running MiXCR on the RT-PCR reads. The sample contains about 160,000 distinct CDR3 sequences, about 30% of which appear only once. The sequence derives from a human donor who was either an allogeneic HSCT recipient or a stem cell or donor lymphocyte infusion donor (not recorded which). It is not recorded whose cells these are; they may come from a transplant donor. The specimen was blood, either unsorted or a sorted T cell fraction (not recorded which).

CDR3 in DNA: TGTGCCAGCGGACAGGGTTCCGGAGCCGGGGAGCTGTTTTTT. Protein product: CASGQGSGAGELFF. V usage is TRBV12-3 or TRBV12-4 and J usage is TRBJ2-2; 8 bases align to TRBD1. CDR3 length: 14 residues. J was trimmed by 6 bases and V by 8 bases; bases with no gene match: 8.